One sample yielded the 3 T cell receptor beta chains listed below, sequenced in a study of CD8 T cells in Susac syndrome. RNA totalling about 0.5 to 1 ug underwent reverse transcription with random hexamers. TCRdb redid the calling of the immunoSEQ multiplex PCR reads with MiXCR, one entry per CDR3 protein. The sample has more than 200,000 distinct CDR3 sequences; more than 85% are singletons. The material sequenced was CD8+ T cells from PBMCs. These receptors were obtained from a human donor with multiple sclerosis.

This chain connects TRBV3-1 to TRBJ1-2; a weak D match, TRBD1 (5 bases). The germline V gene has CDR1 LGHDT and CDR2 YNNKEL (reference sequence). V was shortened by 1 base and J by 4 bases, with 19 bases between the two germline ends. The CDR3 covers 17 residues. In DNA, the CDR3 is TGTGCCAGCAGCCAAGTCTCGTCCGGGACGCTCACCTATGGCTACACCTTC. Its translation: CASSQVSSGTLTYGYTF. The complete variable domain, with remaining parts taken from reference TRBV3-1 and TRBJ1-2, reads DTAVSQTPKYLVTQMGNDKSIKCEQNLGHDTMYWYKQDSKKFLKIMFSYNNKELIINETVPNRFSPKSPDKAHLNLHINSLELGDSAVYFCASSQVSSGTLTYGYTFGSGTRLTVV.

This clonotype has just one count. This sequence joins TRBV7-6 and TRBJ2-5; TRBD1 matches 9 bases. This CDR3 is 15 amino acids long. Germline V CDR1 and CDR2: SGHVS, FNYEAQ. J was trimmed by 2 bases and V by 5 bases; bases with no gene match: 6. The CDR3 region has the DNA TGTGCCAGCAGCACAACCGGGACAGGGCAAGAGACCCAGTACTTC. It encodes CASSTTGTGQETQYF.

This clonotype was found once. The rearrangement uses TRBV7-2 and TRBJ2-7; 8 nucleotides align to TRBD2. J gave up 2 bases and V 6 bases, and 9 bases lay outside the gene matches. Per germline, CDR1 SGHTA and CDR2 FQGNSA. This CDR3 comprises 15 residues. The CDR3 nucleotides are TGTGCCAGCAGTTTTCTAGCGGGTCTAACCTACGAGCAGTACTTC. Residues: CASSFLAGLTYEQYF. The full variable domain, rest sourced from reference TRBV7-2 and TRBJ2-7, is GAGVSQSPSNKVTEKGKDVELRCDPISGHTALYWYRQSLGQGLEFLIYFQGNSAPDKSGLPSDRFSAERTGGSVSTLTIQRTQQEDSAVYLCASSFLAGLTYEQYFGPGTRLTVT.